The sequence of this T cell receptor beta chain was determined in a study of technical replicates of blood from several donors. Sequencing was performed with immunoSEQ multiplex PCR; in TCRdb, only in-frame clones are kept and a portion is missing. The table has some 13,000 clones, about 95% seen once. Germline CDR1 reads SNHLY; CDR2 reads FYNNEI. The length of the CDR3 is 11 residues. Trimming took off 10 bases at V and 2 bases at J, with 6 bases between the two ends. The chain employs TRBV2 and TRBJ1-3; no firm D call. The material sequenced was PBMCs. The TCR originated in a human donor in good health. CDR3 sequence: CATSTGNTIYF. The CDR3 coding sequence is TGTGCCACCTCTACTGGAAACACCATATATTTT.